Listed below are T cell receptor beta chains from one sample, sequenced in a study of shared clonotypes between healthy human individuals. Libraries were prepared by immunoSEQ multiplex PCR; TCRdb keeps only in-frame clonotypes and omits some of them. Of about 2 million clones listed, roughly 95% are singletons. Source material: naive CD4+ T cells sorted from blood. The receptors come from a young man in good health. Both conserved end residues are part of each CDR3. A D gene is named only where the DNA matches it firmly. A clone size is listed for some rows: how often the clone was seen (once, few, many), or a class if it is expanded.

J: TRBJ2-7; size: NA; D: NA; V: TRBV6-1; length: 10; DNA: TGTGCCAGCGGTCCCTACGAGCAGTACTTC; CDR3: CASGPYEQYF
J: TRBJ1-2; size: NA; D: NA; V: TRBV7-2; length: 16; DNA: TGTGCCAGCAGCTTAGCGGGGGCAGGGAATGGCTATGGCTACACCTTC; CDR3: CASSLAGAGNGYGYTF
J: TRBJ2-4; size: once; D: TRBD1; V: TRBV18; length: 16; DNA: TGTGCCAGCTCACCGCCTACAGGGGCCGATAAAAACATTCAGTACTTC; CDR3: CASSPPTGADKNIQYF
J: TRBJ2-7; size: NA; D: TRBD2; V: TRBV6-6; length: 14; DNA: TGTGCCAGCAGTCTTAGCGGGTCGACGGGAGAGCAGTACTTC; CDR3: CASSLSGSTGEQYF
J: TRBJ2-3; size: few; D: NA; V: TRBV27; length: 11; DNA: TGTGCCAGCAGTTTTATAGATACGCAGTATTTT; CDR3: CASSFIDTQYF
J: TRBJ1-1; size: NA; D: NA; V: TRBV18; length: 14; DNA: TGTGCCAGCTCACCGGGACCGTTGAACACTGAAGCTTTCTTT; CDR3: CASSPGPLNTEAFF
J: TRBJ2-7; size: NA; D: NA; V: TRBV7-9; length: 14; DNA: TGTGCCAGCAGCTTAAAAGGCAACTCCTACGAGCAGTACTTC; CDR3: CASSLKGNSYEQYF
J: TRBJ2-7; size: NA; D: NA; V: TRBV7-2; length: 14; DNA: TGTGCCAGCAGCCCCTCTCAGGCCCAAGACGAGCAGTACTTC; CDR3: CASSPSQAQDEQYF
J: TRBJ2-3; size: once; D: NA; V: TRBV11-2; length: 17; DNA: TGTGCCAGCAGCTCGGGGACACGGGGATCTAGCACAGATACGCAGTATTTT; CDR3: CASSSGTRGSSTDTQYF
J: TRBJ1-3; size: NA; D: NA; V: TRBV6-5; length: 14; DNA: TGTGCCAGCAGGGCACAGGGCTCTGGAAACACCATATATTTT; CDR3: CASRAQGSGNTIYF
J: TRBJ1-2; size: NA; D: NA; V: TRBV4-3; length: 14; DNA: TGCGCCAGCAGCCAAGAGTCAGGCCCCTATGGCTACACCTTC; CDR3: CASSQESGPYGYTF
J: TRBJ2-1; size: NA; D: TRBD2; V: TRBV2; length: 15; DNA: TGTGCCAGCAGTCAGAGCGGGAGCTCCTACAATGAGCAGTTCTTC; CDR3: CASSQSGSSYNEQFF
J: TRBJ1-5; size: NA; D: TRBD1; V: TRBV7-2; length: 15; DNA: TGTGCCAGCAGCCGGGACAGGGGCGGCAATCAGCCCCAGCATTTT; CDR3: CASSRDRGGNQPQHF
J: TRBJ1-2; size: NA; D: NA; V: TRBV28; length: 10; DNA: TGTGCCAGCAGTTTTCATGGCTACACCTTC; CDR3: CASSFHGYTF
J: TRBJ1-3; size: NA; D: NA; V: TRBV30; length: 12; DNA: TGTGCCTGGAGTGGGCAGGGAAACACCATATATTTT; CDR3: CAWSGQGNTIYF
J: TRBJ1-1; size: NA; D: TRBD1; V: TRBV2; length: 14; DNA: TGTGCCAGCAGTAGGACAGGGGTAGGGACTGAAGCTTTCTTT; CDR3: CASSRTGVGTEAFF
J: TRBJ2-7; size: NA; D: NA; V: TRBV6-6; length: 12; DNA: TGTGCCACCTCTCGAGTCATAGGCGAGCAGTACTTC; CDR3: CATSRVIGEQYF
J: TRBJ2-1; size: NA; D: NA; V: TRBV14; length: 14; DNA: TGTGCCAGCAGCCACCTGAGCTCCTACAATGAGCAGTTCTTC; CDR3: CASSHLSSYNEQFF
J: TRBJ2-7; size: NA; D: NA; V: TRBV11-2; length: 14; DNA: TGTGCCAGCACCACAATCCGGCAGATCAACGAGCAGTACTTC; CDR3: CASTTIRQINEQYF
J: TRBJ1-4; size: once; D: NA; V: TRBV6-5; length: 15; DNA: TGTGCCAGCAGTTACTCGCACGGTCCTAATGAAAAACTGTTTTTT; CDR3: CASSYSHGPNEKLFF
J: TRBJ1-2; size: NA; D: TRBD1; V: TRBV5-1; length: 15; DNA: TGCGCCAGCAGCTTTGGGACAGGGTTGTACTATGGCTACACCTTC; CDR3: CASSFGTGLYYGYTF
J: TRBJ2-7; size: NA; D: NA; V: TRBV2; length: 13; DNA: TGTGCCAGCAGGTTAACAGGATCCTACGAGCAGTACTTC; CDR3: CASRLTGSYEQYF
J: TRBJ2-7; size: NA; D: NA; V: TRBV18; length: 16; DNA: TGTGCCAGCTCACCACCGAATTCGAAGGGGCTGGGTGAGCAGTACTTC; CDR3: CASSPPNSKGLGEQYF
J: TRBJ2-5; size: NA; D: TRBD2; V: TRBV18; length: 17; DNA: TGTGCCAGCTCACCGGGACTAGCGGCCCCCGAGATGTTGACCCAGTACTTC; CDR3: CASSPGLAAPEMLTQYF
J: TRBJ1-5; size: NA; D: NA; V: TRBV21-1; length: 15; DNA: TGTGCCAGCAGCCCCGATGGGAATTCGGGTCAGCCCCAGCATTTT; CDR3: CASSPDGNSGQPQHF
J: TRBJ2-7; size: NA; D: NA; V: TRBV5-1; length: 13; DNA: TGCGCCAGCAGTAAGGGGACCTCCTACGAGCAGTACTTC; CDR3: CASSKGTSYEQYF
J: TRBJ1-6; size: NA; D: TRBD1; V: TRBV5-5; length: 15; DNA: TGTGCCAGCAGCTTCGGGACAGGCTTAGATTCACCCCTCCACTTT; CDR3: CASSFGTGLDSPLHF
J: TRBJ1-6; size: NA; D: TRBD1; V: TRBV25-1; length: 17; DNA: TGTGCCAGCAGTGCGGGGACAGGGCGCTCCTATAATTCACCCCTCCACTTT; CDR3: CASSAGTGRSYNSPLHF
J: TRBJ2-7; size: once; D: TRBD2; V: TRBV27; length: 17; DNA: TGTGCCAGCTCCCGAACGCGTAGCGGGACCTACTCCTACGAGCAGTACTTC; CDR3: CASSRTRSGTYSYEQYF
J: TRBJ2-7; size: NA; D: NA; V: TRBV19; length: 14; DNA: TGTGCCAGTAGTATAGGTCAACCGGGGGACGAGCAGTACTTC; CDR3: CASSIGQPGDEQYF
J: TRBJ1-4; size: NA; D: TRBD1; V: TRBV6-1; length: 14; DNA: TGTGCCAGCATTCTCGGGACAGGGGTTGAAAAACTGTTTTTT; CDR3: CASILGTGVEKLFF
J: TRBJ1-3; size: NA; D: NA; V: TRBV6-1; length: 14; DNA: TGTGCCAGCAGTGTGCGGGGCTCTGGAAACACCATATATTTT; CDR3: CASSVRGSGNTIYF
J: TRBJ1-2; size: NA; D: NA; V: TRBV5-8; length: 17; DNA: TGTGCCAGCAGCTTGGAAAAAGGGGTTGGGGATACTTATGGCTACACCTTC; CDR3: CASSLEKGVGDTYGYTF
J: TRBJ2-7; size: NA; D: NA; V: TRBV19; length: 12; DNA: TGTGCGACCCGGGGGCCACCCCACGAGCAGTACTTC; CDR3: CATRGPPHEQYF
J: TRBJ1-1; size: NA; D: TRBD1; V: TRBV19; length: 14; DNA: TGTGCCAGTAGGGAACAGGGGAGGAACACTGAAGCTTTCTTT; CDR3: CASREQGRNTEAFF
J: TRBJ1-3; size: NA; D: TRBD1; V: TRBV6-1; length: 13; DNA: TGTGCCAGCAGATTGACAGGGGAGAACACCATATATTTT; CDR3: CASRLTGENTIYF
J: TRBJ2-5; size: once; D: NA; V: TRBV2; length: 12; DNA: TGTGCCAGCAGTGCCATCCAAGAGACCCAGTACTTC; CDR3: CASSAIQETQYF
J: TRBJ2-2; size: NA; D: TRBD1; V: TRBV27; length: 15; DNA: TGTGCCAGCAGACTCGGGACAGGGACGACCGGGGAGCTGTTTTTT; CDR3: CASRLGTGTTGELFF
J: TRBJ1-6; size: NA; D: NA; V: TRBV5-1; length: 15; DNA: TGCGCCAGCAGCTTGGTTCAGGGGCCGGCATCACCCCTCCACTTT; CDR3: CASSLVQGPASPLHF
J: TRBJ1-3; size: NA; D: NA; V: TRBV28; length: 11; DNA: TGTGCCAGCAATCGCGGAAACACCATATATTTT; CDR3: CASNRGNTIYF
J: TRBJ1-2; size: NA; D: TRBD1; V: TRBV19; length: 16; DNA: TGTGCCAGTAGTATCGACAGGGGACGATACCTGTATGGCTACACCTTC; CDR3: CASSIDRGRYLYGYTF
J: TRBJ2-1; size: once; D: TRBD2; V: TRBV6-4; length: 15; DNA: TGTGCCAGCAGTGACAGTGGTAAAGCGGGAGGCCCCCTGTTCTTC; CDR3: CASSDSGKAGGPLFF
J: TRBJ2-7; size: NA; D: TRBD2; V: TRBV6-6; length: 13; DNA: TGTGCCAGCAGCGGAGCGGGGTACGGCGAGCAGTACTTC; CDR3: CASSGAGYGEQYF
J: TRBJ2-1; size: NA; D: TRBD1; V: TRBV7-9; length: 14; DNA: TGTGCCAGCAGCTTATTACAGGGGGCAAATGAGCAGTTCTTC; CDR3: CASSLLQGANEQFF
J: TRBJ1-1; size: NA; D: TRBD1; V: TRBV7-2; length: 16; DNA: TGTGCCAGCAGTCTTCGACAGGGGAGCATGAACACTGAAGCTTTCTTT; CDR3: CASSLRQGSMNTEAFF
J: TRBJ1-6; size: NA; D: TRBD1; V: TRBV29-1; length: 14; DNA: TGCAGCGCTGGGACAGGGGTGCATAATTCACCCCTCCACTTT; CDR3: CSAGTGVHNSPLHF
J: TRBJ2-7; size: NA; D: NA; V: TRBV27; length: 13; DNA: TGTGCCAGCAGAGGAGGGGGTTCGTACGAGCAGTACTTC; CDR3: CASRGGGSYEQYF
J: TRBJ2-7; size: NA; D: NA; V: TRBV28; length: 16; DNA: TGTGCCAGCAGTTTACGAATCGGCCTAGCAATTCACGAGCAGTACTTC; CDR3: CASSLRIGLAIHEQYF
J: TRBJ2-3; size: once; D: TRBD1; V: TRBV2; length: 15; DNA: TGTGCCAGCAGTGTTAGGACAGGGATGCCAGATACGCAGTATTTT; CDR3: CASSVRTGMPDTQYF
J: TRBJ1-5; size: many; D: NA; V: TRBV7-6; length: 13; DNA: TGTGCCAGCAGCTTTGACTCCGGGTGGCCCCAGCATTTT; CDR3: CASSFDSGWPQHF
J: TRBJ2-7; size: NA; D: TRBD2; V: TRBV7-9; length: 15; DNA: TGTGCCAGCAGCTTAGGCGGGAGGGATTCCTACGAGCAGTACTTC; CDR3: CASSLGGRDSYEQYF
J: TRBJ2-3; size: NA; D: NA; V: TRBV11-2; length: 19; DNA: TGTGCCAGCAGCTTAAGGAGGAGGACGGGGGGCCTCAACACAGATACGCAGTATTTT; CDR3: CASSLRRRTGGLNTDTQYF
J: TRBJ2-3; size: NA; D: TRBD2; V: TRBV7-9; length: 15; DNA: TGTGCCAGCAGCTTGCGCGGGGGGGATTTAGATACGCAGTATTTT; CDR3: CASSLRGGDLDTQYF
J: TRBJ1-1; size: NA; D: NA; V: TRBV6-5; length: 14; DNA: TGTGCCAGCAGTTATTCGGTCGGGAACACTGAAGCTTTCTTT; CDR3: CASSYSVGNTEAFF
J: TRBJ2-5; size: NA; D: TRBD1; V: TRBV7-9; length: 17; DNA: TGTGCCAGCAGCTTAATCCAGACAGGGATGTTCCAAGAGACCCAGTACTTC; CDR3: CASSLIQTGMFQETQYF
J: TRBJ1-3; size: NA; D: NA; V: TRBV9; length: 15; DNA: TGTGCCAGCAGCGTCTTGGGGTTGGAGGGAAACACCATATATTTT; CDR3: CASSVLGLEGNTIYF
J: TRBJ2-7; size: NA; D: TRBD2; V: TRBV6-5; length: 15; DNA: TGTGCCAGCAGTTACTCGGGTAGCGGGAAGTACGAGCAGTACTTC; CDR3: CASSYSGSGKYEQYF
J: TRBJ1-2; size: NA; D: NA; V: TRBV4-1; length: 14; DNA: TGCGCCAGCAGCCAAGCTGACACAGTATATGGCTACACCTTC; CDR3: CASSQADTVYGYTF
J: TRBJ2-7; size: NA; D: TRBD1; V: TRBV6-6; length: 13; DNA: TGTGCCAGCAGTGACAGGGAAATCGGCGAGCAGTACTTC; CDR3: CASSDREIGEQYF
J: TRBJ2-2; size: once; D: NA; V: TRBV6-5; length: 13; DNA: TGTGCCAGCACCTTACCGGGGACCGGGGAGCTGTTTTTT; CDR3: CASTLPGTGELFF